The 29 T cell receptor beta chains reported below all come from one sample, sequenced in a study of T cells in Graves' hyperthyroidism and ophthalmopathy. From RNA transcripts, TCR beta CDR3 regions were amplified. The HTBI primer set drove a first-round RT-PCR of the TCR CDR3. TCRdb re-called the multiplex PCR reads with MiXCR, one entry per CDR3 protein. Among approximately 870,000 distinct CDR3 sequences listed, about two fifths were seen once. The sequenced sample consisted of blood. These TCRs come from a man between 18 and 35 years old with Graves' hyperthyroidism.

The genes are TRBV30 and TRBJ1-5; 8 nucleotides agree with TRBD1. CDR1 is GTSNPN, CDR2 SVGIG, per germline (reference sequence). The length of the CDR3 is 14 residues. The V segment lost 1 base and the J segment 2 bases; nucleotides outside the gene matches: 1. The CDR3 DNA is TGTGCCTGGAGTGGGGGACAGGGCAATCAGCCCCAGCATTTT. This gives the protein CAWSGGQGNQPQHF. Based on the CDR3 plus reference TRBV30 and TRBJ1-5, the full variable domain is SQTIHQWPATLVQPVGSPLSLECTVEGTSNPNLYWYRQAAGRGLQLLFYSVGIGQISSEVPQNLSASRPQDRQFILSSKKLLLSDSGFYLCAWSGGQGNQPQHFGDGTRLSIL.

For this clonotype: Possible read error: a much larger clone is one base away. V gene TRBV5-1 combines with J gene TRBJ2-7; D gene uncertain. Germline V gene lookup returns CDR1 SGHRS and CDR2 YFSETQ. The CDR3 length is 14 residues. V dropped 3 bases and J dropped 2 bases, with 12 bases sitting between them. CDR3 sequence: CASSSETDAYEQYF. The CDR3 DNA reads TGCGCCAGCAGCTCGGAGACGGATGCCTACGAGCAGTACTTC.

This clonotype was seen only a few times. The CDR3 loop is CASSLEGTGRNEQYF. The CDR3 region has the DNA TGCGCCAGCAGCTTGGAGGGGACAGGGCGGAACGAGCAGTACTTC. This chain joins TRBV5-1 and TRBJ2-7, with 9 bases identical to TRBD1. This CDR3 is 15 amino acids long. Germline V lookup: CDR1 SGHRS, CDR2 YFSETQ. The J segment lost 5 bases and the V segment lost 0 bases, leaving 6 bases of the junction unmatched.

This clonotype has more than one count but fewer than ten. This rearrangement joins TRBV7-9 to TRBJ2-5, with D tentatively TRBD2 (6 bases). CDR3 length: 14 residues. Trimming shortened V by 7 bases and J by 5 bases, and 17 bases separated the two germline ends. Germline-derived CDR1 and CDR2 are SEHNR and FQNEAQ (reference sequence). The CDR3 DNA follows: TGTGCCAGCACCGGTGACAGCGGGCTGGAGACCCAGTACTTC. Protein sequence: CASTGDSGLETQYF.

This clonotype was seen more than once but under ten times. The rearrangement uses TRBV4-1 and TRBJ1-1; TRBD1 matches at 10 bases. The CDR3 is 16 amino acids. The germline gives CDR1 MGHRA, CDR2 YSYEKL. The V gene end was trimmed by 4 bases and the J gene end by 4 bases; junction bases not matched to a gene: 9. The CDR3 loop is CASSPDRGPASTEAFF. The CDR3 DNA follows: TGCGCCAGCAGCCCAGACAGGGGGCCTGCCAGCACTGAAGCTTTCTTT.

This clonotype was counted ten times or more. The rearrangement joins TRBV5-1 to TRBJ2-5; D is unclear. CDR1 and CDR2 (germline): SGHRS, YFSETQ. The CDR3 length is 13 residues. Trimming took off 1 base at V and 3 bases at J, with 7 bases between the two ends. The CDR3 sequence: CASSLWAEETQYF. The CDR3 DNA sequence: TGCGCCAGCAGCTTGTGGGCCGAAGAGACCCAGTACTTC.

In this sample, this clonotype turned up a few times. The CDR3 sequence: CASSIWTETNTGELFF. CDR3 coding DNA: TGTGCCAGCAGCATTTGGACAGAGACGAACACCGGGGAGCTGTTTTTT. This rearrangement joins TRBV7-9 to TRBJ2-2; tentative D call: TRBD1 (6 bases). The CDR3 spans 16 residues. The germline CDR1 and CDR2 sequences are SEHNR and FQNEAQ (reference sequence). V lost 5 bases and J lost 0, with 13 bases in between.

CDR3 protein: CASSSAGGGKGYEQYF. For the CDR3, the DNA is TGTGCCAGCAGTTCCGCAGGGGGCGGAAAAGGCTACGAGCAGTACTTC. V usage is TRBV7-2 and J usage is TRBJ2-7, with 8 nucleotides matching TRBD1. This CDR3 has 16 amino acids. With 6 bases clipped from V and 3 bases from J, the junction kept 13 bases outside the gene matches. Germline CDR1 SGHTA, CDR2 FQGNSA.

The chain recombines TRBV7-2 with TRBJ2-2, with a weak D call TRBD2 (5 bases). CDR1 and CDR2 from the germline V gene are SGHTA and FQGNSA. CDR3 size: 17 residues. V was trimmed by 3 bases and J by 0 bases, leaving 14 bases between them. The CDR3: CASSFLAGSANTGELFF. The CDR3 nucleotides are TGTGCCAGCAGCTTTTTAGCTGGGAGCGCGAACACCGGGGAGCTGTTTTTT. The full variable domain, in which reference TRBV7-2 and TRBJ2-2 provide the parts outside the CDR3, is GAGVSQSPSNKVTEKGKDVELRCDPISGHTALYWYRQSLGQGLEFLIYFQGNSAPDKSGLPSDRFSAERTGGSVSTLTIQRTQQEDSAVYLCASSFLAGSANTGELFFGEGSRLTVL.

The J gene is TRBJ2-1, the V gene TRBV15, with TRBD2 identical over 11 bases. CDR1 is LNHNV, CDR2 YYDKDF, per germline (reference sequence). Trimming at V came to 8 bases and at J to 13 bases, leaving 7 bases not matched to a gene. The CDR3 totals 12 residues. As DNA, the CDR3 is TGTGCCACCGAGACTAGCGGGGAAGGTCAGTTCTTC. This codes for CATETSGEGQFF.

The chain links TRBV15 to TRBJ2-5; the D gene could be TRBD1 or TRBD2 (5 bases each). The CDR3 has 15 residues. V shed 10 bases and J shed 4 bases, with 22 bases lying between them. The V gene's germline CDR1 is LNHNV and CDR2 YYDKDF (reference sequence). The CDR3 loop reads CASAGKGQWRETQYF. CDR3 DNA: TGTGCCAGCGCCGGGAAGGGGCAGTGGCGAGAGACCCAGTACTTC.

The chain uses TRBV7-8 and TRBJ2-5; TRBD2 matches at 10 bases. There are 17 residues in the CDR3. Per the germline V gene, CDR1 is SGHVS and CDR2 is FQNEAQ. V lost 3 bases, J lost 4 bases, and 11 bases stayed unmatched. This chain's CDR3 is CASSFVPGASGGETQYF. Here the CDR3 DNA reads TGTGCCAGCAGCTTCGTCCCTGGGGCTAGCGGGGGAGAGACCCAGTACTTC.

The table lists this clonotype with a few counts. V is TRBV4-1 and J is TRBJ1-2; TRBD1 aligns across 11 bases. V shed 6 bases, J shed 6 bases, and the junction held 6 bases outside the gene matches. The V gene's germline CDR1 is MGHRA and CDR2 YSYEKL. The length of the CDR3 is 14 residues. CDR3 DNA sequence: TGCGCCAGCAGGGCGGACAGGGGGCTCGATGGCTACACCTTC. It encodes CASRADRGLDGYTF.

In this sample, this clonotype turned up many times. This chain joins TRBV29-1 and TRBJ2-7; a weak D match, TRBD1 (6 bases). Trimming pared 1 base from V and 4 bases from J, leaving 8 bases between. The CDR3 is made up of 12 amino acids. The germline gives CDR1 SQVTM, CDR2 ANQGSEA. The CDR3 DNA reads as TGCAGCGTTGAAGCGGACAGTTACGAGCAGTACTTC. It specifies CSVEADSYEQYF.

The V and J genes are TRBV29-1 and TRBJ2-7; tentatively, D is TRBD1 (6 bases). The CDR3 totals 13 residues. CDR1 is SQVTM and CDR2 is ANQGSEA in the germline V gene. The ends were cut back, 4 bases at V and 7 bases at J, with 17 bases in the middle. The CDR3 sequence: CSVVGFRDNEQYF. In DNA form, the CDR3 reads TGCAGCGTTGTAGGGTTCCGGGACAATGAGCAGTACTTC.

The chain recombines TRBV20-1 with TRBJ2-5; TRBD1 matches 9 bases. Germline V gene lookup returns CDR1 DFQATT and CDR2 SNEGSKA (reference sequence). There are 13 residues in the CDR3. J gave up 2 bases and V 5 bases, and 3 bases lay outside the gene matches. CDR3 sequence (DNA): TGCAGTGCTCGGACAGGGGTTCAAGAGACCCAGTACTTC. Amino acids: CSARTGVQETQYF.

The chain combines TRBV12-3 or TRBV12-4 with TRBJ2-7, with D perhaps matching TRBD1 (7 bases). V was shortened by 5 bases and J by 0 bases, with 14 bases between the two germline ends. This CDR3 spans 15 amino acids. The CDR3 region has the DNA TGTGCCAGCAGTGGAGGGGGCCCCTTCTCCTACGAGCAGTACTTC. It specifies CASSGGGPFSYEQYF.

This chain joins TRBV6-5 and TRBJ1-1; D is ambiguous. Germline V gives CDR1 MNHEY, CDR2 SVGAGI. The length of the CDR3 is 13 residues. Trimming removed 6 bases at V and 4 bases at J, with 12 bases between. The CDR3 reads CASRKNRGTEAFF. In DNA, the CDR3 is TGTGCCAGCAGGAAAAACAGAGGCACTGAAGCTTTCTTT.

This clonotype was recorded at least ten times. The chain has TRBV14 and TRBJ1-6; D not certain. This CDR3 region has 12 residues. Per the germline V gene, CDR1 is SGHDN and CDR2 is FVKESK. The V end was cut by 0 bases, the J end by 12 bases, with 6 bases between. The CDR3 DNA follows: TGTGCCAGCAGCCAAGAAGGCGGACCCCTCCACTTT. Its translation is CASSQEGGPLHF.

This clonotype was observed many times. V usage is TRBV7-2 and J usage is TRBJ1-4; D gene unclear. CDR1 and CDR2 (germline): SGHTA, FQGNSA. The CDR3 is made up of 14 amino acids. Trimming stripped 5 bases from V and 1 base from J, with 8 bases between. The CDR3 DNA reads TGTGCCAGCAGCCGACATCGAACTAATGAAAAACTGTTTTTT. It codes for CASSRHRTNEKLFF. Based on the CDR3 plus reference TRBV7-2 and TRBJ1-4, the full variable domain is GAGVSQSPSNKVTEKGKDVELRCDPISGHTALYWYRQSLGQGLEFLIYFQGNSAPDKSGLPSDRFSAERTGGSVSTLTIQRTQQEDSAVYLCASSRHRTNEKLFFGSGTQLSVL.

A few counts support this clonotype. The rearrangement links TRBV19 to TRBJ2-6; 7 bases are a match to TRBD2. Germline CDR1 LNHDA, CDR2 SQIVND (reference sequence). CDR3 length: 17 amino acids. Germline trimming cut 7 bases from V and 0 bases from J; bases unmatched to any gene: 9. For the CDR3, the DNA is TGTGCCAGTACTTCTGGTCGCGGGAGCTCTGGGGCCAACGTCCTGACTTTC. Translation gives CASTSGRGSSGANVLTF. The full variable domain, its missing parts supplied by reference TRBV19 and TRBJ2-6, is DGGITQSPKYLFRKEGQNVTLSCEQNLNHDAMYWYRQDPGQGLRLIYYSQIVNDFQKGDIAEGYSVSREKKESFPLTVTSAQKNPTAFYLCASTSGRGSSGANVLTFGAGSRLTVL.

V is TRBV7-3 and J is TRBJ2-5; TRBD2 matches 9 bases. Germline V CDR1 and CDR2: SGHTA, FQGTGA. The CDR3 is 19 residues long. V gave up 1 base and J gave up 1 base; unmatched junction bases: 13. The CDR3: CASSLKRLAALGTQETQYF. The CDR3 DNA reads TGTGCCAGCAGCTTAAAAAGACTAGCGGCCTTGGGGACCCAAGAGACCCAGTACTTC.

This clonotype was seen a handful of times. This sequence joins TRBV5-1 and TRBJ2-7; 8 bases agree with TRBD2. J was trimmed by 6 bases and V by 6 bases; bases with no gene match: 14. Germline loops: CDR1 SGHRS, CDR2 YFSETQ. The CDR3 contains 15 residues. The CDR3 DNA reads TGCGCCAGCACCCTAGCTACGGGAGGGATTTCCGAGCAGTACTTC. Amino acids: CASTLATGGISEQYF.

The chain has TRBV7-2 and TRBJ2-5; D ambiguous. Germline values: CDR1 SGHTA, CDR2 FQGNSA. V lost 3 bases to trimming and J lost 5 bases, with 10 bases between them. The CDR3 is made up of 13 amino acids. CDR3 region: CASSFYSAETQYF. CDR3 coding DNA: TGTGCCAGCAGCTTCTACTCCGCGGAGACCCAGTACTTC.

As for this clonotype: This may come from a read error, since a much larger clone is one base off. The rearrangement links TRBV29-1 to TRBJ1-1; no clear D gene. Trimming left V 5 bases short and J 3 bases short, with 19 bases between. Germline-derived CDR1 and CDR2 are SQVTM and ANQGSEA. This CDR3 comprises 15 residues. Here the CDR3 reads CSVTSNRRMDTEAFF. CDR3 coding DNA: TGCAGCGTTACCAGCAACAGAAGAATGGACACTGAAGCTTTCTTT.

This clonotype occurred many times. The V gene is TRBV29-1, the J gene TRBJ2-7, with TRBD2 as a possible D gene (6 bases). Trimming took 4 bases from V and 2 from J, leaving 12 bases between them. The CDR3 is made up of 13 amino acids. Per the germline V gene, CDR1 is SQVTM and CDR2 is ANQGSEA. The CDR3 DNA reads as TGCAGCGTTGCAGGGCGGGAACCCTACGAGCAGTACTTC. Translation gives CSVAGREPYEQYF.

This clonotype was observed many times. The V gene is TRBV15, the J gene TRBJ1-4; the D gene is possibly TRBD1 (6 bases). The CDR3 covers 17 residues. The germline V gene encodes CDR1 LNHNV and CDR2 YYDKDF (reference sequence). Between the trimmed V and J ends, which lost 1 base and 8 bases, there was a span of 20 bases. The CDR3 is CATSRAYGGRGGEKLFF. CDR3 sequence (DNA): TGTGCCACCAGCAGAGCCTACGGAGGCAGGGGAGGCGAAAAACTGTTTTTT.

This rearrangement joins TRBV7-2 to TRBJ2-2; TRBD2 matches at 11 bases. Unmatched junction bases numbered 6, after V lost 2 bases and J lost 4 bases. The CDR3 spans 17 residues. From germline, CDR1 is SGHTA and CDR2 FQGNSA. The CDR3 spells CASSLRVLAGVTGELFF. The CDR3 nucleotides read TGTGCCAGCAGCTTACGGGTACTAGCGGGAGTCACCGGGGAGCTGTTTTTT.

Many counts were recorded for this clonotype. CDR3 region: CSAPLEGPQHF. CDR3 in DNA: TGCAGCGCTCCTCTTGAAGGCCCCCAGCATTTT. The chain recombines TRBV29-1 with TRBJ1-5; D unclear. The CDR3 loop spans 11 amino acids. In germline, CDR1 is SQVTM, CDR2 ANQGSEA. V lost 7 bases, J lost 10 bases, and 14 bases lay in between.